These T cell receptor beta chains were read from a single sample in a study of T cell changes during pregnancy in multiple sclerosis. Some clones are missing from TCRdb's copy, which holds only in-frame ones; the method was immunoSEQ multiplex PCR. This table has more than 40,000 clones, over 80% appearing once. The sequenced sample was CD4+ T cells from peripheral blood mononuclear cells, obtained in the third trimester of pregnancy. The receptor set was obtained from a female donor with multiple sclerosis, enrolled in a pregnancy study. Each CDR3 is given with its conserved first and last residue. The order of the fields is V gene, D gene, J gene, clone size, CDR3 DNA, CDR3 protein. The D gene is left open where the match is weak. Not all rows give a size; the values are once, few, many and, for expanded clones, a class.

v_call: TRBV5-6; d_call: .; j_call: TRBJ2-5; clone_size: .; cdr3_nt: TGTGCCAGCAGCTTGGACGGCCGACTACAAGAGACCCAGTACTTC; cdr3_aa: CASSLDGRLQETQYF
v_call: TRBV4-1; d_call: TRBD2; j_call: TRBJ2-3; clone_size: .; cdr3_nt: TGCGCCAGCAGCCAAGAAGGAGCGGGAGGGCCTATGGATACGCAGTATTTT; cdr3_aa: CASSQEGAGGPMDTQYF
v_call: TRBV5-8; d_call: .; j_call: TRBJ2-1; clone_size: .; cdr3_nt: TGTGCCAGCAGCCTTTTTAATGAGCAGTTCTTC; cdr3_aa: CASSLFNEQFF
v_call: TRBV15; d_call: TRBD2; j_call: TRBJ2-1; clone_size: .; cdr3_nt: TGTGCCACCAGCAGGGGGGGACTAGCCCGTTCCTACAATGAGCAGTTCTTC; cdr3_aa: CATSRGGLARSYNEQFF
v_call: TRBV27; d_call: TRBD1; j_call: TRBJ1-6; clone_size: .; cdr3_nt: TGTGCCAGCAAACTCTCAACCGGGACAGGGAATTCACCCCTCCACTTT; cdr3_aa: CASKLSTGTGNSPLHF
v_call: TRBV5-1; d_call: .; j_call: TRBJ2-6; clone_size: .; cdr3_nt: TGCGCCAGCAGCTTGGGGACTCTCAACGTCCTGACTTTC; cdr3_aa: CASSLGTLNVLTF
v_call: TRBV19; d_call: .; j_call: TRBJ1-4; clone_size: .; cdr3_nt: TGTGCCAGTAGTACCAAGACACAAACAAATGAAAAACTGTTTTTT; cdr3_aa: CASSTKTQTNEKLFF
v_call: TRBV29-1; d_call: TRBD1; j_call: TRBJ1-1; clone_size: few; cdr3_nt: TGCAGCGTTAAAACAGGGGGCCATACTGAAGCTTTCTTT; cdr3_aa: CSVKTGGHTEAFF
v_call: TRBV18; d_call: .; j_call: TRBJ1-3; clone_size: .; cdr3_nt: TGTGCCAGCTCACTCCGCGAGGGGGACACCATATATTTT; cdr3_aa: CASSLREGDTIYF
v_call: TRBV5-8; d_call: TRBD2; j_call: TRBJ2-5; clone_size: .; cdr3_nt: TGTGCCAGCAGCTTGGGAGGGAGGGCCTTAGAGACCCAGTACTTC; cdr3_aa: CASSLGGRALETQYF
v_call: TRBV19; d_call: TRBD1; j_call: TRBJ2-7; clone_size: .; cdr3_nt: TGTGCCAGTAGAGCCCGACAGGGGGCCGCAGCCTACGAGCAGTACTTC; cdr3_aa: CASRARQGAAAYEQYF
v_call: TRBV5-4; d_call: TRBD1; j_call: TRBJ2-5; clone_size: .; cdr3_nt: TGTGCCAGTACGAGGACAGGGACACAAGAGACCCAGTACTTC; cdr3_aa: CASTRTGTQETQYF